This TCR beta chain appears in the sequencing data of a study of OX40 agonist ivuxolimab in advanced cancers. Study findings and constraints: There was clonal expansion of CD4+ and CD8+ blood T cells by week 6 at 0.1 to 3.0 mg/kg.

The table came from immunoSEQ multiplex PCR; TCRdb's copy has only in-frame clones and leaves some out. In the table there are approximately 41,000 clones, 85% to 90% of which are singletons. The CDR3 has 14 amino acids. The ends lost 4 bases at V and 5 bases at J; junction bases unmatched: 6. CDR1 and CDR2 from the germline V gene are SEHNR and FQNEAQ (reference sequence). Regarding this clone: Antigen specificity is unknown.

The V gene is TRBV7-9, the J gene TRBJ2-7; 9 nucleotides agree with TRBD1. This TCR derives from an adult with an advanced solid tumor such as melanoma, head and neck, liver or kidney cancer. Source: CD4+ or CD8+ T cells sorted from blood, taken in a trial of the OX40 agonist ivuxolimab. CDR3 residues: CASSSTGTGNEQYF. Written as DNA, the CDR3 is TGTGCCAGCAGCTCCACCGGGACAGGGAACGAGCAGTACTTC.